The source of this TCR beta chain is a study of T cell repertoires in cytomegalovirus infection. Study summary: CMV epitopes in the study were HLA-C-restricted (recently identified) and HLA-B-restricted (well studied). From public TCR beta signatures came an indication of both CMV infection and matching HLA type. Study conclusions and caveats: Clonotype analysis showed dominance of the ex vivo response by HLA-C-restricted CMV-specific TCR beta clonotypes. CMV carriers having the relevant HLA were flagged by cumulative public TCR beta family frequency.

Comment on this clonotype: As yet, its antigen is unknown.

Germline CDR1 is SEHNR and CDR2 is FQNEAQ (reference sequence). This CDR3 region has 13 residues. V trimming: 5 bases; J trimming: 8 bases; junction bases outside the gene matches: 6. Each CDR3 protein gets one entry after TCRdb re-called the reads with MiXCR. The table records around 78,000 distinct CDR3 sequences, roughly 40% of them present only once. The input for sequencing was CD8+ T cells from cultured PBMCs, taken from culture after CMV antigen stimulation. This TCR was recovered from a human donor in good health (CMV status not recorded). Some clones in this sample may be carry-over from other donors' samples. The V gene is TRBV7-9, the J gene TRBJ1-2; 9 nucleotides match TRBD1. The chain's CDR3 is CASSGTGLGGYTF. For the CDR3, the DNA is TGTGCCAGCAGCGGGACAGGGTTGGGCGGCTACACCTTC.